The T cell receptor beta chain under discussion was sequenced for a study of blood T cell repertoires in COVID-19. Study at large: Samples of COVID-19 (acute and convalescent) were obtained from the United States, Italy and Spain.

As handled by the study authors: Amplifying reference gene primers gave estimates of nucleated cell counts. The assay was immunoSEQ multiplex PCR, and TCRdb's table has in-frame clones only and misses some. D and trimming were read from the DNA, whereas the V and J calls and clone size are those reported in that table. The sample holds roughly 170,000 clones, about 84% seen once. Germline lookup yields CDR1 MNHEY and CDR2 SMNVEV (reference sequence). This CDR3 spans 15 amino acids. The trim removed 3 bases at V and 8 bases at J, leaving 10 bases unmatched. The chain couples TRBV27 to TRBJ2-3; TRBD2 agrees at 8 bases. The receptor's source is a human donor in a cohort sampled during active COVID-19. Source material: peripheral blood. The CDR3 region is CASSFGGGPTRTQYF. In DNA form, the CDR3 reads TGTGCCAGCAGTTTTGGCGGGGGGCCGACCCGTACGCAGTATTTT.